These 23 T cell receptor beta chains originate from one sample sequenced in a study of control samples from healthy donors and cancer patients. This table comes from immunoSEQ multiplex PCR, and its TCRdb copy is limited to in-frame clones, with some not included. This sample has around 130,000 clones, with approximately 87% found just once. The sequenced sample was blood. The receptors here all came from a man aged 25-40 years in good health.

The V and J genes are TRBV29-1 and TRBJ1-2; 10 positions match TRBD1. CDR3 length equals 12 residues. Germline assignment: CDR1 SQVTM and CDR2 ANQGSEA. The ends lost 7 bases at V and 2 bases at J; junction bases unmatched: 1. Here the CDR3 reads CSGGQGNYGYTF. The CDR3 DNA reads TGCAGCGGGGGACAGGGGAACTATGGCTACACCTTC.

This sequence joins TRBV3-1 (or the pseudogene TRBV3-2) and TRBJ2-5; D is perhaps TRBD2 (7 bases). Trimming shortened V by 10 bases and J by 2 bases, and 11 bases separated the two germline ends. CDR3 length equals 12 residues. CDR1 is LGHDT, CDR2 YNNKEL, per germline (reference sequence). CDR3 DNA sequence: TGTGCCATACAGGGACTACAAGAGACCCAGTACTTC. Translating it yields CAIQGLQETQYF.

This chain connects TRBV2 to TRBJ2-5; D is perhaps TRBD2 (5 bases). The ends were cut back, 0 bases at V and 5 bases at J, with 10 bases in the middle. The CDR3 sequence is 14 residues long. In germline, CDR1 is SNHLY, CDR2 FYNNEI. CDR3 coding DNA: TGTGCCAGCAGTGAAGCTAGTAGAGGGGAGACCCAGTACTTC. Translation gives CASSEASRGETQYF.

V usage is TRBV11-3 and J usage is TRBJ2-1; the match to TRBD2 covers 10 bases. The CDR3 consists of 15 residues. Losses at the gene ends were 3 bases for V and 4 bases for J; bases not matched to a gene: 3. The V gene's germline CDR1 is SGHNT and CDR2 YENEEA. Here the CDR3 DNA reads TGTGCCAGCAGCTTCGGACTAGCGGCATACAATGAGCAGTTCTTC. It yields the protein CASSFGLAAYNEQFF.

The chain joins TRBV30 to TRBJ1-1; no definite D call. The CDR3 has 13 amino acids. V was trimmed by 2 bases and J by 1 base, leaving 8 bases between them. The germline V gene encodes CDR1 GTSNPN and CDR2 SVGIG (reference sequence). CDR3 protein: CAWSISGNTEAFF. CDR3 nucleotide sequence: TGTGCCTGGAGTATCTCAGGGAACACTGAAGCTTTCTTT.

The J gene is TRBJ1-1, the V gene TRBV3-1 (or the pseudogene TRBV3-2); D ambiguous. CDR3 length equals 15 residues. Trimming took off 4 bases at V and 0 bases at J, with 12 bases between the two ends. CDR1 and CDR2 (germline): LGHDT, YNNKEL (reference sequence). CDR3 in amino acids: CASSPGGILNTEAFF. CDR3 nucleotide sequence: TGTGCCAGCAGCCCCGGCGGAATATTGAACACTGAAGCTTTCTTT.

V is TRBV15 and J is TRBJ2-2; 7 bases map to TRBD2. V shed 1 base and J 5 bases; nucleotides not matched to a gene: 1. Germline V CDR1 and CDR2: LNHNV, YYDKDF (reference sequence). This CDR3 is 14 amino acids long. CDR3 in DNA: TGTGCCACCAGCAGAGGGGGGGGAACCGGGGAGCTGTTTTTT. Protein sequence: CATSRGGGTGELFF. The variable domain in full, completed from reference TRBV15 and TRBJ2-2, reads DAMVIQNPRYQVTQFGKPVTLSCSQTLNHNVMYWYQQKSSQAPKLLFHYYDKDFNNEADTPDNFQSRRPNTSFCFLDIRSPGLGDTAMYLCATSRGGGTGELFFGEGSRLTVL.

The chain employs TRBV18 and TRBJ2-1; D is possibly TRBD2 (6 bases). V lost 7 bases and J lost 10, with 20 bases in between. CDR1 is KGHSH and CDR2 is LQKENI in the germline V gene. The CDR3 has 14 amino acids. The CDR3 DNA reads as TGTGCCAGCTGCCCCACCCAGGCTAGCGAAGAGCAGTTCTTC. It codes for CASCPTQASEEQFF.

This clone was counted once. The rearrangement uses TRBV10-1 and TRBJ2-4, with 8 bases lining up with TRBD1. The V and J ends lost 0 bases and 10 bases, in that order; junction bases with no gene match: 2. Germline loops: CDR1 WNHNN, CDR2 SYGVQD (reference sequence). The CDR3 contains 13 residues. The CDR3 loop reads CASSESGTGIQYF. The CDR3 nucleotides read TGCGCCAGCAGTGAGTCTGGGACAGGAATTCAGTACTTC.

This clone has just one count. V usage is TRBV19 and J usage is TRBJ1-1; tentative D call: TRBD1 (5 bases). The germline V and J ends were trimmed by 4 bases and 1 base, with 10 bases remaining between them. The CDR3 length is 14 residues. The germline CDR1 and CDR2 sequences are LNHDA and SQIVND (reference sequence). The CDR3 nucleotides read TGTGCCAGTAGTAGGGGGACGGCGAACACTGAAGCTTTCTTT. It codes for CASSRGTANTEAFF.

The chain uses TRBV5-1 and TRBJ1-6; D is undetermined. The CDR3 runs 16 residues. Germline V gene lookup returns CDR1 SGHRS and CDR2 YFSETQ. The V end was cut by 0 bases, the J end by 10 bases, with 17 bases between. CDR3 amino acids: CASSLGNTHTESPLHF. DNA for the CDR3: TGCGCCAGCAGCTTGGGGAACACCCATACAGAGTCACCCCTCCACTTT.

The chain is built from TRBV5-1 and TRBJ1-1; 7 bases map to TRBD1. Trimming at V came to 4 bases and at J to 0 bases, leaving 18 bases not matched to a gene. The CDR3 contains 19 residues. Germline CDR1 reads SGHRS; CDR2 reads YFSETQ. CDR3 amino acids: CASSLSLNYPGQLNTEAFF. In nucleotides, the CDR3 is TGCGCCAGCAGCCTTTCGTTGAACTACCCGGGACAGCTGAACACTGAAGCTTTCTTT.

The rearrangement joins TRBV6-5 to TRBJ1-5; D is unresolved. The CDR3 sequence is 15 residues long. Germline V gene data show CDR1 as MNHEY and CDR2 as SVGAGI. Trimming pared 8 bases from V and 0 bases from J, leaving 14 bases between. CDR3 protein: CASVMTGFSNQPQHF. The CDR3 DNA reads TGTGCCAGCGTAATGACCGGCTTTAGCAATCAGCCCCAGCATTTT.

The chain is built from TRBV11-2 and TRBJ2-2, with unresolved D. The CDR3 is made up of 13 amino acids. With 0 bases removed from V and 7 bases from J, the gap between germline ends came to 6 bases. In germline, CDR1 is SGHAT, CDR2 FQNNGV. The CDR3 DNA follows: TGTGCCAGCAGCTTAGACACCGGCGGGGAGCTGTTTTTT. Amino acid sequence: CASSLDTGGELFF.

The chain has TRBV5-8 and TRBJ1-3; 7 positions agree with TRBD1. The CDR3 spans 15 residues. Germline V lookup: CDR1 SGHTS, CDR2 YDEGEE. With 4 bases clipped from V and 3 bases from J, the junction kept 7 bases outside the gene matches. DNA for the CDR3: TGTGCCAGCAGCCGGGACAGACTAATTGGAAACACCATATATTTT. Protein product: CASSRDRLIGNTIYF.

The rearrangement uses TRBV30 and TRBJ1-1; 8 positions match TRBD1. The CDR3 consists of 14 residues. The trim removed 4 bases at V and 2 bases at J, leaving 6 bases unmatched. Germline loops: CDR1 GTSNPN, CDR2 SVGIG (reference sequence). For the CDR3, the DNA is TGTGCCTGGAACCTGGACAGGGTTAACACTGAAGCTTTCTTT. Protein: CAWNLDRVNTEAFF.

This clone has just a few counts. The junction does not match germline at one end; this may be a read error. This chain uses TRBV3-1 (or the pseudogene TRBV3-2) with TRBJ1-5; unclear D gene. This CDR3 is built from 15 residues. The germline gives CDR1 LGHDT, CDR2 YNNKEL (reference sequence). In DNA form, the CDR3 reads TGTGCCAGCAGCCAAGGGGGAACGAGCAGTCAGCCCCAGCATTTT. Amino acids: CASSQGGTSSQPQHF.

The CDR3 loop is CASSLALAGPGELFF. As DNA, the CDR3 is TGTGCCAGCAGCTTAGCCCTCGCAGGGCCCGGGGAGCTGTTTTTT. The chain combines TRBV11-3 with TRBJ2-2; tentatively, D is TRBD1 (5 bases). CDR1 is SGHNT and CDR2 is YENEEA in the germline V gene. With 1 base removed from V and 6 bases from J, the gap between germline ends came to 12 bases. The length of the CDR3 is 15 residues.

The chain joins TRBV12-5 to TRBJ1-1, with a tentative D call TRBD1 (6 bases). Germline V CDR1 and CDR2: LGHNT, FRNRAP. The length of the CDR3 is 14 residues. Trimming left V 6 bases short and J 1 base short, with 12 bases between. The CDR3: CASGLQGGNTEAFF. In nucleotides, the CDR3 is TGTGCTAGTGGCCTACAAGGGGGGAACACTGAAGCTTTCTTT.

This CDR3 reads CASSEGAGFRNEQFF. DNA of the CDR3: TGTGCCAGCTCGGAGGGGGCGGGGTTCCGCAATGAGCAGTTCTTC. The chain carries TRBV7-2 and TRBJ2-1; tentative D call: TRBD1 (7 bases). The V and J ends lost 8 bases and 6 bases respectively, with 20 bases between them. In germline, CDR1 is SGHTA, CDR2 FQGNSA. This CDR3 region has 15 residues.

The chain couples TRBV5-8 to TRBJ1-2; 8 bases line up with TRBD1. This CDR3 comprises 16 residues. Germline lookup yields CDR1 SGHTS and CDR2 YDEGEE. The V segment lost 0 bases and the J segment 3 bases; nucleotides outside the gene matches: 7. This CDR3 is CASSLEQGATYYGYTF. The CDR3 DNA follows: TGTGCCAGCAGCTTGGAGCAGGGGGCGACCTACTATGGCTACACCTTC.

The chain joins TRBV12-3 or TRBV12-4 to TRBJ1-6; 9 nucleotides align to TRBD1. The CDR3 spans 13 residues. The V segment lost 1 base and the J segment 11 bases; nucleotides outside the gene matches: 0. CDR3 loop: CASSLGQGAPLHF. CDR3 sequence (DNA): TGTGCCAGCAGTTTAGGACAGGGGGCACCCCTCCACTTT.

This clone occurred once. The chain couples TRBV2 to TRBJ2-2; 8 nucleotides match TRBD1. V shed 5 bases, J shed 7 bases, and the junction held 6 bases outside the gene matches. The CDR3 has 14 amino acids. The V gene's germline CDR1 is SNHLY and CDR2 FYNNEI. The CDR3 loop is CASSWTGPIGELFF. CDR3 bases: TGTGCCAGCAGTTGGACAGGGCCCATCGGGGAGCTGTTTTTT. Together with reference TRBV2 and TRBJ2-2, the CDR3 gives the full variable domain: EPEVTQTPSHQVTQMGQEVILRCVPISNHLYFYWYRQILGQKVEFLVSFYNNEISEKSEIFDDQFSVERPDGSNFTLKIRSTKLEDSAMYFCASSWTGPIGELFFGEGSRLTVL.